The rows below give T cell receptor beta chains drawn from one sample of a study of blood T cell repertoires in COVID-19. Generated by immunoSEQ multiplex PCR, the TCRdb table keeps only in-frame clones and is missing some. The top ten hold about 4% of the sample, which has hundreds of thousands of clones, 80% to 90% seen once. The source material was PBMCs or T cells enriched from blood (not recorded which). These receptors all stem from a man aged 30 to 39 with acute COVID-19. CDR3s leave out the opening cysteine and the closing phenylalanine or tryptophan. Clone size is given for some rows only: seen once, a few or many times, or a class if the clone is expanded.

length: 14; size: NA; V: TRBV5-4; CDR3: ASSLESGRRNTEAF
length: 12; size: NA; V: TRBV6-5; CDR3: ASLDRGLVYGYT
length: 13; size: few; V: TRBV5-1; CDR3: ASSPGDRGNYGYT
length: 13; size: NA; V: TRBV7-2; CDR3: ASSSPRHRDHGYT
length: 12; size: NA; V: TRBV6-1; CDR3: ASSERGANTEAF
length: 11; size: NA; V: TRBV5-1; CDR3: ASSLQGEETQY
length: 11; size: NA; V: TRBV5-1; CDR3: ASSPGSLETQY
length: 13; size: once; V: TRBV5-8; CDR3: ASSRSYPANEKLF
length: 13; size: NA; V: TRBV11-2; CDR3: ASMVGTFQQETQY
length: 11; size: NA; V: TRBV6-5; CDR3: ATYTATNEKLF
length: 13; size: NA; V: TRBV4-1; CDR3: ASSQPGRAHTEAF
length: 15; size: NA; V: TRBV14; CDR3: ASSQDLDGRNNYGYT
length: 12; size: NA; V: TRBV6-5; CDR3: ASKATGDVQPQH
length: 13; size: NA; V: TRBV3-1/TRBV3-2; CDR3: ASSQLGGAENEQF
length: 13; size: NA; V: TRBV7-2; CDR3: ASSLGLNRARGYT
length: 14; size: NA; V: TRBV21-1; CDR3: ASSLRTSGAQETQY
length: 11; size: NA; V: TRBV20-1; CDR3: SVSTGLNSPLH
length: 13; size: NA; V: TRBV6-5; CDR3: ASSQPYGPYNEQF
length: 12; size: NA; V: TRBV6-5; CDR3: ASRQGSNTGELF
length: 12; size: NA; V: TRBV3-1/TRBV3-2; CDR3: ASSQGARNTEAF
length: 13; size: NA; V: TRBV7-6; CDR3: ASSLGTSPFSGYT
length: 14; size: once; V: TRBV6-2/TRBV6-3; CDR3: ASSYDPSRIYNEQF
length: 11; size: NA; V: TRBV28; CDR3: ASRGRTNEKLF
length: 14; size: NA; V: TRBV5-1; CDR3: ASSGLPGTGDYGYT
length: 12; size: NA; V: TRBV12-5; CDR3: ASASSGGANEQF
length: 13; size: NA; V: TRBV19; CDR3: ASGERGLAWDEQF
length: 13; size: few; V: TRBV10-2; CDR3: ASSEATGGPYEQF
length: 12; size: few; V: TRBV7-6; CDR3: ASSQAGPNEKLF
length: 14; size: NA; V: TRBV18; CDR3: ASSPTPQLQGTEAF
length: 13; size: NA; V: TRBV11-3; CDR3: ASSLGAGVASEAF
length: 11; size: NA; V: TRBV18; CDR3: ASSPGTDYGYT
length: 13; size: NA; V: TRBV25-1; CDR3: ASGPRDFSGNTIY
length: 13; size: NA; V: TRBV28; CDR3: ASSATGSRIAEAF
length: 11; size: few; V: TRBV7-2; CDR3: ASSTSGGVEAF
length: 14; size: NA; V: TRBV9; CDR3: ASSVRTSGGAYTQY
length: 12; size: NA; V: TRBV5-1; CDR3: ASSFRGLTGELF